The rows below give T cell receptor beta chains drawn from one sample of a study of blood T cell repertoires in COVID-19. Clones were sequenced by immunoSEQ multiplex PCR, and TCRdb holds only the in-frame ones, with some missing. The profile covers hundreds of thousands of clones, with roughly 87% appearing a single time and 2% to 2.5% taken by the ten largest. Sequencing was carried out using PBMCs or T cells enriched from blood (not recorded which). These receptor sequences come from a woman in her thirties or forties with acute COVID-19. Each CDR3 is given with its conserved first and last residue. The D gene is left open where the match is weak. Clone size is not always given. Where it is, it says once, few, many or a class for expanded clones.

DNA: TGTGCCAGCAGGGGGAGCGCGGCTGGGGCCAACGTCCTGACTTTC
CDR3: CASRGSAAGANVLTF
D: .
J: TRBJ2-6
V: TRBV27
size: .

DNA: TGTGCCAGCAGCCAAGTCGGGGGGAGGGCCTCGAGTGAGCAGTACTTC
CDR3: CASSQVGGRASSEQYF
D: TRBD2
J: TRBJ2-7
V: TRBV14
size: once

DNA: TGTGCCAGTAGCCCCGCCCTGGAGTCTTATGGCTACACCTTC
CDR3: CASSPALESYGYTF
D: .
J: TRBJ1-2
V: TRBV19
size: few

DNA: TGCGCCAGCATAAAGTCCCGATCAGGGGGTAGGGAGACCCAGTACTTC
CDR3: CASIKSRSGGRETQYF
D: TRBD1
J: TRBJ2-5
V: TRBV5-1
size: .

DNA: TGCGCCAGCAGCTTGGCAGCAGCCTCGGGCACCGGGGAGCTGTTTTTT
CDR3: CASSLAAASGTGELFF
D: .
J: TRBJ2-2
V: TRBV5-1
size: .

DNA: TGTGCCAGCAGAAAGGACAGGGTGGCTGAAGCTTTCTTT
CDR3: CASRKDRVAEAFF
D: TRBD1
J: TRBJ1-1
V: TRBV5-6
size: .

DNA: TGTGCCAGTAGTGAGGAGGCCAAAAACATTCAGTACTTC
CDR3: CASSEEAKNIQYF
D: .
J: TRBJ2-4
V: TRBV19
size: .

DNA: TGTGCCAGCAGCTTAGGGAGCTCCTACAATGAGCAGTTCTTC
CDR3: CASSLGSSYNEQFF
D: .
J: TRBJ2-1
V: TRBV7-6
size: .

DNA: TGTGCCAGCAGTGAGGATCGAGGGTACGGCACTGAAGCTTTCTTT
CDR3: CASSEDRGYGTEAFF
D: .
J: TRBJ1-1
V: TRBV6-1
size: few

DNA: TGTGCCAGCATGCCTCCGCGGGCTAGCGGTACCTACGAGCAGTACTTC
CDR3: CASMPPRASGTYEQYF
D: TRBD2
J: TRBJ2-7
V: TRBV2
size: .

DNA: TGTGCCAGCAGAACCCAGGGGACCGGGGAGCTGTTTTTT
CDR3: CASRTQGTGELFF
D: .
J: TRBJ2-2
V: TRBV5-6
size: .

DNA: TGCAGTGCTAGTTTCCTGGTTAGGGGTTCGCCCGTCTACGAGCAGTACTTC
CDR3: CSASFLVRGSPVYEQYF
D: .
J: TRBJ2-7
V: TRBV20-1
size: .

DNA: TGTGCCAGCAGCTTGGGTATCCGGGGGGGCCTCGAAGAGCAGTTCTTC
CDR3: CASSLGIRGGLEEQFF
D: TRBD2
J: TRBJ2-1
V: TRBV5-4
size: .

DNA: TGTGCCAGCAGTGAACAACGGGGGGAGGGTGAAAAACTGTTTTTT
CDR3: CASSEQRGEGEKLFF
D: .
J: TRBJ1-4
V: TRBV2
size: .

DNA: TGCAGCGTTGCCCCACTTGGGCAGCTCGACACTGAAGCTTTCTTT
CDR3: CSVAPLGQLDTEAFF
D: .
J: TRBJ1-1
V: TRBV29-1
size: .

DNA: TGTGCCAGCAAGGCAGGGGCTACTGCAACTAATGAAAAACTGTTTTTT
CDR3: CASKAGATATNEKLFF
D: .
J: TRBJ1-4
V: TRBV2
size: .

DNA: TGTGCCAGCACCCGGGACAAATCCACCTATGGCTACACCTTC
CDR3: CASTRDKSTYGYTF
D: .
J: TRBJ1-2
V: TRBV2
size: .

DNA: TGCGCCAGCAGCCACCCGGCGGAGGCTTTAGGCGGGGGGGCAGCAGATACGCAGTATTTT
CDR3: CASSHPAEALGGGAADTQYF
D: TRBD2
J: TRBJ2-3
V: TRBV4-1
size: .

DNA: TGTGCCAGCAGCAAACGGTGGGGGACAGGGGCGGATACGCAGTATTTT
CDR3: CASSKRWGTGADTQYF
D: TRBD1
J: TRBJ2-3
V: TRBV3-1/TRBV3-2
size: once

DNA: TGTGCCTGGAGAGGTCAGGGAAGGGGAACTGAAGCTTTCTTT
CDR3: CAWRGQGRGTEAFF
D: .
J: TRBJ1-1
V: TRBV30
size: .

DNA: TGCGCCAGCAGCCTTCAGACTCAGGGAACCTACGGCTACACCTTC
CDR3: CASSLQTQGTYGYTF
D: .
J: TRBJ1-2
V: TRBV4-1
size: .

DNA: TGTGCCACCAGCAGAGAAAGGGGCAATGAGCAGTTCTTC
CDR3: CATSRERGNEQFF
D: .
J: TRBJ2-1
V: TRBV15
size: .

DNA: TGTGCCAGCAGCTTGGTCTTCCAAGAGACCCAGTACTTC
CDR3: CASSLVFQETQYF
D: .
J: TRBJ2-5
V: TRBV5-6
size: .

DNA: TGTGCCTGGAGTGTAGCGGGAGCGGAGACCCAGTACTTC
CDR3: CAWSVAGAETQYF
D: TRBD2
J: TRBJ2-5
V: TRBV30
size: once

DNA: TGTGCCAGCAGTCCCCGGCGGGGGGCCGGGGAGCTGTTTTTT
CDR3: CASSPRRGAGELFF
D: TRBD2
J: TRBJ2-2
V: TRBV6-5
size: once

DNA: TGTGCCAGCAGCTTAGCGCAGAATCAGCCCCAGCATTTT
CDR3: CASSLAQNQPQHF
D: .
J: TRBJ1-5
V: TRBV7-9
size: .

DNA: TGTGCCAGCTCACCTGCGGAGAGGATTCCTGAAGCTTTCTTT
CDR3: CASSPAERIPEAFF
D: .
J: TRBJ1-1
V: TRBV18
size: once

DNA: TGCGCCAGCAGCTTGGGGTGGACTAGCGGGGGTGAGACCCAGTACTTC
CDR3: CASSLGWTSGGETQYF
D: TRBD2
J: TRBJ2-5
V: TRBV5-1
size: .

DNA: TGTGCCAGCAGCTCAATATTGACAGGGTCGGGGGAGCAGTACTTC
CDR3: CASSSILTGSGEQYF
D: TRBD1
J: TRBJ2-7
V: TRBV11-2
size: .

DNA: TGTGCCATCAGCGGACAGGGGGATCAGCCCCAGCATTTT
CDR3: CAISGQGDQPQHF
D: TRBD1
J: TRBJ1-5
V: TRBV10-3
size: .

DNA: TGCAGCGTTGATGGGGACAGGGGTTTGTACACTGAAGCTTTCTTT
CDR3: CSVDGDRGLYTEAFF
D: TRBD1
J: TRBJ1-1
V: TRBV29-1
size: .

DNA: TGTGCCATCAGTGACCTAGCGGGGGACACCGGGGAGCTGTTTTTT
CDR3: CAISDLAGDTGELFF
D: TRBD2
J: TRBJ2-2
V: TRBV10-3
size: .

DNA: TGCAGCGTTGACCGACAGGGCTACACAGATACGCAGTATTTT
CDR3: CSVDRQGYTDTQYF
D: TRBD1
J: TRBJ2-3
V: TRBV29-1
size: .

DNA: TGTGCCAGTAGTATAGAAAGGGGTTGGGGTGCTGAAGCTTTCTTT
CDR3: CASSIERGWGAEAFF
D: .
J: TRBJ1-1
V: TRBV19
size: .

DNA: TGTGCCTGGAGTAGGGGGGGTACGAACACCGGGGAGCTGTTTTTT
CDR3: CAWSRGGTNTGELFF
D: .
J: TRBJ2-2
V: TRBV30
size: .

DNA: TGCGCCAGCGGGACAGGGGTTCGGTCACCCCTCCACTTT
CDR3: CASGTGVRSPLHF
D: TRBD1
J: TRBJ1-6
V: TRBV10-1
size: .

DNA: TGCGCCAGCACCCCCACCCCGGGGATAAGCACAGATACGCAGTATTTT
CDR3: CASTPTPGISTDTQYF
D: .
J: TRBJ2-3
V: TRBV5-1
size: .

DNA: TGTGCCACCATACAGGGGGCGAGGACTGAAGCTTTCTTT
CDR3: CATIQGARTEAFF
D: TRBD1
J: TRBJ1-1
V: TRBV24-1
size: .

DNA: TGTGCCAGCAGCTTTCGCGATCTTGTTCCGAGGAATCAGCCCCAGCATTTT
CDR3: CASSFRDLVPRNQPQHF
D: .
J: TRBJ1-5
V: TRBV7-9
size: once

DNA: TGTGCCAGCAGAGCGGGACTAGCGGAAGAGACCCAGTACTTC
CDR3: CASRAGLAEETQYF
D: TRBD2
J: TRBJ2-5
V: TRBV2
size: .

DNA: TGTGCCAGCAGTTTCAGGTCTGATTCACCCCTCCACTTT
CDR3: CASSFRSDSPLHF
D: .
J: TRBJ1-6
V: TRBV12-3/TRBV12-4
size: .

DNA: TGCGCCAGCAGCCCATTTGGACTAGCGGGGGTTTCAGATACGCAGTATTTT
CDR3: CASSPFGLAGVSDTQYF
D: TRBD2
J: TRBJ2-3
V: TRBV5-1
size: .

DNA: TGTGCCAGCAGCCAAGAGGAATTGGTCACGACAGGGCGGGAGCTGTTTTTT
CDR3: CASSQEELVTTGRELFF
D: TRBD1
J: TRBJ2-2
V: TRBV3-1/TRBV3-2
size: .

DNA: TGTGCCAGCAGCCGGGACAGGAATCTGAATGAGCAGTTCTTC
CDR3: CASSRDRNLNEQFF
D: TRBD1
J: TRBJ2-1
V: TRBV4-2
size: .

DNA: TGTGCCTGGAGTGTACTCACAGGGGAGCAGCCCCAGCATTTT
CDR3: CAWSVLTGEQPQHF
D: TRBD1
J: TRBJ1-5
V: TRBV30
size: few

DNA: TGTGCCAGCGGGTTTGTGGGGGGAATCTACGAGCAGTACTTC
CDR3: CASGFVGGIYEQYF
D: .
J: TRBJ2-7
V: TRBV5-6
size: .

DNA: TGTGCCAGCAGTGAAGAATCTCGGGGCATTCAGTACTTC
CDR3: CASSEESRGIQYF
D: .
J: TRBJ2-4
V: TRBV2
size: .

DNA: TGTGCCACCAGCAGAGATATTGGGACAGGGGGTGAAAAACTGTTTTTT
CDR3: CATSRDIGTGGEKLFF
D: TRBD1
J: TRBJ1-4
V: TRBV15
size: .

DNA: TGTGCCAGCAGCTTAGAGGGGAGGTGGGAGCCCCAGCATTTT
CDR3: CASSLEGRWEPQHF
D: .
J: TRBJ1-5
V: TRBV7-8
size: .

DNA: TGTGCCACCAGTGACAGGGGCTACGAGCAGTACTTC
CDR3: CATSDRGYEQYF
D: .
J: TRBJ2-7
V: TRBV24-1
size: once

DNA: TGTGCCACCAGTCCGGGACTAGGTATGAATACGCAGTATTTT
CDR3: CATSPGLGMNTQYF
D: TRBD2
J: TRBJ2-3
V: TRBV24-1
size: .

DNA: TGTGCCAGCAGTGACAAATCGGGCGGGGGGAATGAGCAGTTCTTC
CDR3: CASSDKSGGGNEQFF
D: TRBD2
J: TRBJ2-1
V: TRBV6-4
size: .

DNA: TGTGCCAGCAGCTTATTGGATGGGGGGAACCAGTACTTC
CDR3: CASSLLDGGNQYF
D: .
J: TRBJ2-5
V: TRBV11-2
size: .

DNA: TGTGCCAGCAGCGCCCAAACAGGGCCCGGGTACGAGCAGTACTTC
CDR3: CASSAQTGPGYEQYF
D: .
J: TRBJ2-7
V: TRBV9
size: .

DNA: TGTGCCAGCAGTCTAAGGGACTCATCACGCGGAGGTGGCTACACCTTC
CDR3: CASSLRDSSRGGGYTF
D: .
J: TRBJ1-2
V: TRBV2
size: .